These 24 T cell receptor beta chains came from one sample sequenced in a study of molecular identifiers for immune sequencing clone quantification. Each CDR3 protein is one row after TCRdb ran MiXCR on the PCR reads. The sample includes about 640,000 distinct CDR3 sequences, just under 20% seen only once; the top ten take roughly 0.83%. The source material was naive CD8+ T cells from blood, with Jurkat cell RNA spiked in. Noted subset: FACS-sorted CD8+CD4-CCR7+CD45RA+ naive T cells. These receptors were obtained from a human donor in good health. Some libraries in this study had Jurkat cell RNA spiked in.

This clonotype was seen only a few times. CDR3 in amino acids: CASSIPCEQYF. CDR3 nucleotide sequence: TGTGCCAGCTCAATCCCCTGCGAGCAGTACTTC. The rearrangement joins TRBV18 to TRBJ2-7; D unclear. This CDR3 is built from 11 residues. Germline CDR1 KGHSH, CDR2 LQKENI. V was clipped by 5 bases and J by 6 bases, with 8 bases between them. The whole variable domain, remainder taken from reference TRBV18 and TRBJ2-7, is NAGVMQNPRHLVRRRGQEARLRCSPMKGHSHVYWYRQLPEEGLKFMVYLQKENIIDESGMPKERFSAEFPKEGPSILRIQQVVRGDSAAYFCASSIPCEQYFGPGTRLTVT.

This clonotype was seen more than once but under ten times. The CDR3 DNA follows: TGTGCCAGCACCGATGTGGAGGGCGGCGAGCAGTACTTC. It yields the protein CASTDVEGGEQYF. The chain carries TRBV5-6 and TRBJ2-7, with D perhaps matching TRBD2 (6 bases). The germline CDR1 and CDR2 sequences are SGHDT and YYEEEE. V was trimmed by 6 bases and J by 6 bases, leaving 16 bases between them. The CDR3 consists of 13 residues.

This clonotype was detected many times. This chain links TRBV3-1 with TRBJ2-6, with 7 positions matching TRBD1. This CDR3 is built from 17 residues. Germline V gives CDR1 LGHDT, CDR2 YNNKEL (reference sequence). V shed 7 bases, J shed 0 bases, and the junction held 9 bases outside the gene matches. CDR3 DNA: TGTGCCAGCACCAAGACAGGGCTAAGCTCTGGGGCCAACGTCCTGACTTTC. As protein: CASTKTGLSSGANVLTF.

This clonotype was observed a few times. The CDR3 loop is CASSLFQGWDNEQFF. CDR3 nucleotide sequence: TGTGCCAGCAGTTTATTTCAGGGGTGGGACAATGAGCAGTTCTTC. The chain uses TRBV12-3 or TRBV12-4 and TRBJ2-1; D is perhaps TRBD1 (6 bases). The V gene lost 2 bases and the J gene lost 5 bases, with 13 bases spanning the gap. The length of the CDR3 is 15 residues.

This clonotype was counted many times. The chain is built from TRBV28 and TRBJ2-3, with 9 positions matching TRBD2. The CDR3 consists of 16 residues. V was pared by 4 bases and J by 0 bases, with 5 bases of the junction left unmatched. Germline CDR1 and CDR2: MDHEN and SYDVKM. The CDR3, as DNA: TGTGCCAGCAGTTCTAGCGGGGCCGACAGCACAGATACGCAGTATTTT. It specifies CASSSSGADSTDTQYF.

This clonotype was found many times. The chain carries TRBV6-5 and TRBJ2-7; 10 bases are shared with TRBD1. The germline CDR1 and CDR2 sequences are MNHEY and SVGAGI. The J segment lost 3 bases and the V segment lost 5 bases, leaving 7 bases of the junction unmatched. The CDR3 has 15 residues. In DNA, the CDR3 is TGTGCCAGCAGTCCAGGGACAGGGGCGTACTACGAGCAGTACTTC. Its protein is CASSPGTGAYYEQYF.

In this sample, this clonotype turned up many times. The chain has TRBV27 and TRBJ1-1, with TRBD1 as a possible D gene (5 bases). The CDR3 is 14 amino acids. V lost 3 bases, J lost 4 bases, and 12 bases lay in between. The germline V gene encodes CDR1 MNHEY and CDR2 SMNVEV (reference sequence). For the CDR3, the DNA is TGTGCCAGCAGTTTGGTAGTTGGGGGCACTGAAGCTTTCTTT. Translation gives CASSLVVGGTEAFF.

This clonotype was detected many times. The chain uses TRBV10-3 and TRBJ2-7, with D possibly matching TRBD1 (6 bases). Germline CDR1 is ENHRY and CDR2 is SYGVKD. V lost 7 bases to trimming and J lost 0 bases, with 13 bases between them. The CDR3 extends over 14 amino acids. The CDR3 DNA sequence: TGTGCCATCAAAACAGGGTCCAGCTCCTACGAGCAGTACTTC. It is translated as CAIKTGSSSYEQYF.

This clonotype was observed many times. The V and J genes are TRBV28 and TRBJ2-7; D is possibly TRBD1 (6 bases). There are 15 residues in the CDR3. In germline, CDR1 is MDHEN, CDR2 SYDVKM. Trimming cost V 3 bases and J 3 bases, with 15 bases left between them. CDR3 residues: CASSFRGTLLYEQYF. The CDR3, as DNA: TGTGCCAGCAGTTTCAGGGGCACTCTTCTCTACGAGCAGTACTTC.

Of note for this clonotype: A much larger clone sits a single nucleotide away, making a read error possible. This chain links TRBV5-3 with TRBJ2-3; D is perhaps TRBD2 (5 bases). TRBV5-3 is known as an ORF, though its function is uncertain. CDR3 length equals 16 residues. The CDR3 sequence is CASSSTPERSTDTQYF. For the CDR3, the DNA is TGTGCCAGCAGCTCGACCCCAGAGCGGAGCACAGATACGCAGTATTTT.

Comments on this clonotype: This clone may be a read error of a much larger clone one base away. The rearrangement uses TRBV20-1 and TRBJ2-7, with a tentative D call TRBD1 (6 bases). Germline CDR1 and CDR2: DFQATT and SNEGSKA (reference sequence). The CDR3 has 11 residues. As DNA, the CDR3 is TGCAGTGCTTCGGACAGCTACGTGCAGTACTTC. Its translation is CSASDSYVQYF.

This clonotype was seen once. Being one base from a much bigger clone, this may be a read error. V and J are TRBV6-5 and TRBJ2-7; no firm D call. V was clipped by 6 bases and J by 6 bases, with 18 bases between them. This CDR3 comprises 14 residues. The V gene's germline CDR1 is MNHEY and CDR2 SVGAGI. The CDR3 loop reads CASSPIGLGSEQYF. In DNA, the CDR3 is TGTGCCAGCAGCCCCATAGGATTAGGAAGCGAGCAGTACTTC.

At least ten counts were recorded for this clonotype. This chain joins TRBV13 and TRBJ2-3; 12 bases match TRBD1. From germline, CDR1 is PRHDT and CDR2 FYEKMQ (reference sequence). Trimming removed 3 bases from V and 4 bases from J; junction bases left unmatched: 5. The CDR3 is 16 residues long. The CDR3, as DNA: TGTGCCAGCAGCTTCCGGGACAGGGGGCTTTCAGATACGCAGTATTTT. This codes for CASSFRDRGLSDTQYF. The full variable domain, rest sourced from reference TRBV13 and TRBJ2-3, is AAGVIQSPRHLIKEKRETATLKCYPIPRHDTVYWYQQGPGQDPQFLISFYEKMQSDKGSIPDRFSAQQFSDYHSELNMSSLELGDSALYFCASSFRDRGLSDTQYFGPGTRLTVL.

This clonotype was observed at least ten times. V is TRBV15 and J is TRBJ1-1; D gene unclear. The CDR3 spans 13 residues. The V end lost 1 base, the J end lost 3 bases, and 6 bases lay between the germline ends. Germline V gives CDR1 LNHNV, CDR2 YYDKDF (reference sequence). The CDR3 coding sequence is TGTGCCACCAGCAGAGTGGGATACACTGAAGCTTTCTTT. Translating it yields CATSRVGYTEAFF. Filled out from reference TRBV15 and TRBJ1-1, the complete variable domain reads DAMVIQNPRYQVTQFGKPVTLSCSQTLNHNVMYWYQQKSSQAPKLLFHYYDKDFNNEADTPDNFQSRRPNTSFCFLDIRSPGLGDTAMYLCATSRVGYTEAFFGQGTRLTVV.

Comment on this clonotype: A much larger clone differs by one base, so this may be a read error. The chain has TRBV7-9 and TRBJ1-1; the match to TRBD1 covers 7 bases. Per the germline V gene, CDR1 is SEHNR and CDR2 is FQNEAQ (reference sequence). The CDR3 loop spans 15 amino acids. The CDR3 region has the DNA TGTGCCAGCAGCTCGACAGGGCTATTGAACGCTGAAGCTTTCTTT. Protein product: CASSSTGLLNAEAFF.

In this sample, this clonotype turned up many times. This chain joins TRBV5-5 and TRBJ1-1; D is unclear. Germline V gene sequence: CDR1 SGHKS, CDR2 YYEKEE (reference sequence). The V and J ends lost 2 bases and 3 bases respectively, with 8 bases between them. The CDR3 consists of 13 residues. CDR3 sequence reads: CASSLGMDTEAFF. The CDR3 coding sequence is TGTGCCAGCAGCTTAGGGATGGACACTGAAGCTTTCTTT. Variable domain in full (rest from reference TRBV5-5 and TRBJ1-1): DAGVTQSPTHLIKTRGQQVTLRCSPISGHKSVSWYQQVLGQGPQFIFQYYEKEERGRGNFPDRFSARQFPNYSSELNVNALLLGDSALYLCASSLGMDTEAFFGQGTRLTVV.

This clonotype was seen only a few times. This chain uses TRBV12-3 or TRBV12-4 with TRBJ2-3; tentatively, D is TRBD1 or TRBD2 (6 bases each). Trimming removed 7 bases at V and 10 bases at J, with 21 bases between. The length of the CDR3 is 14 residues. DNA for the CDR3: TGTGCCAGCACCCTAGGGGGGATATGGGGTCCGCAGTATTTT. Protein sequence: CASTLGGIWGPQYF.

This clonotype was observed at least ten times. V is TRBV9 and J is TRBJ1-1; D is ambiguous. The V end lost 1 base, the J end lost 0 bases, and 7 bases lay between the germline ends. Germline V gives CDR1 SGDLS, CDR2 YYNGEE. The CDR3 has 14 residues. The CDR3 bases are TGTGCCAGCAGCGTAAATTCAGTGAACACTGAAGCTTTCTTT. Translated: CASSVNSVNTEAFF.

There are many counts of this clonotype. This chain connects TRBV7-2 to TRBJ2-2; the match to TRBD2 covers 7 bases. The J segment lost 2 bases and the V segment lost 5 bases, leaving 11 bases of the junction unmatched. CDR1 and CDR2 from the germline V gene are SGHTA and FQGNSA. The CDR3 totals 17 residues. This chain's CDR3 is CASSLLEREFNTGELFF. The CDR3 DNA is TGTGCCAGCAGCCTCCTCGAGCGGGAATTTAACACCGGGGAGCTGTTTTTT.

This clonotype occurred many times. J is TRBJ2-2 and V is TRBV20-1; tentatively, D is TRBD1 (5 bases). Trimming removed 6 bases from V and 0 bases from J, with 11 bases in between. The CDR3 contains 14 residues. CDR1 and CDR2 (germline): DFQATT, SNEGSKA (reference sequence). The CDR3, as DNA: TGCAGTGCCCAGGGCAGATCGAACACCGGGGAGCTGTTTTTT. Translation gives CSAQGRSNTGELFF.

About this clonotype itself: A read error may account for a junction end that differs from germline. The CDR3 region has the DNA TGTGCCAGCGGGGCGGCCCCCCACGGTGAGCAGCTCTTC. Protein sequence: CASGAAPHGEQLF. This chain connects TRBV6-6 to TRBJ2-1, with D perhaps matching TRBD1 (5 bases). The CDR3 covers 13 residues. Germline V gene lookup returns CDR1 MNHNY and CDR2 SVGAGI (reference sequence).

The V gene is TRBV6-5, the J gene TRBJ2-1; 8 bases match TRBD2. This CDR3 spans 18 amino acids. J gave up 5 bases and V 6 bases, and 18 bases lay outside the gene matches. The V gene's germline CDR1 is MNHEY and CDR2 SVGAGI. The CDR3 here is CASSPTFLGRAPDNEQFF. The DNA of the CDR3 is TGTGCCAGCAGCCCTACCTTTCTCGGGAGGGCCCCCGACAATGAGCAGTTCTTC.

On this clonotype itself: The junction differs from germline at one of its ends, possibly a read error. This chain joins TRBV24-1 and TRBJ2-2; D is unresolved. The CDR3 is 12 residues long. CDR1 is KGHDR and CDR2 is SFDVKD in the germline V gene. As DNA, the CDR3 is TGTGCCGCCAGGCAGAACACCGGGGAGCTGTTTTTT. It codes for CAARQNTGELFF.

About this clonotype itself: Possible read error: a much larger clone is one base away. The chain carries TRBV6-2 or TRBV6-3 and TRBJ2-3; D is unresolved. Germline assignment: CDR1 MNHEY and CDR2 SVGEGT. This CDR3 spans 17 amino acids. The chain's CDR3 is CAGSFKNAVPRADTQYF. The CDR3 bases are TGTGCCGGCAGCTTCAAGAACGCGGTTCCACGGGCAGATACGCAGTATTTT.